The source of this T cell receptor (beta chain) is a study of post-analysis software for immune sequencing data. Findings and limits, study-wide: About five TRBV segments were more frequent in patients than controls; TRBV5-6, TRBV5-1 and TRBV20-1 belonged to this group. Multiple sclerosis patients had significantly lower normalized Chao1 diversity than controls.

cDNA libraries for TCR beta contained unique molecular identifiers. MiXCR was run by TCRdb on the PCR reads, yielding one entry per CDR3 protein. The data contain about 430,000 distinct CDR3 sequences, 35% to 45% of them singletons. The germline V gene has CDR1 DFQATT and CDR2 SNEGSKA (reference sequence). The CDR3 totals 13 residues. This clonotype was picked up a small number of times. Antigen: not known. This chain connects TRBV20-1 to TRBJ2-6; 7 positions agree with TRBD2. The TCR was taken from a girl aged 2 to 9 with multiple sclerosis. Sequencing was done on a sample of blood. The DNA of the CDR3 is TGCAGCGCGGGGGACTCTGGGGCCAACGTCCTGACTTTC. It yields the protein CSAGDSGANVLTF.